This TCR beta chain was identified during a study of control samples from healthy donors and cancer patients. This clone has a single count. TCRdb's table, derived via immunoSEQ multiplex PCR, lists solely in-frame clones and lacks some. The table shows 200,000 to 250,000 clones, with about 93% occurring only once. The sequence came from a man aged 50 or older in good health. Sequenced input: blood.

CDR3 in amino acids: CAWSVSTDSYNSPLHF. The DNA of the CDR3 is TGTGCCTGGAGTGTATCGACGGATTCCTATAATTCACCCCTCCACTTT. The J gene is TRBJ1-6, the V gene TRBV30; D remains ambiguous. V was clipped by 0 bases and J by 1 base, with 10 bases between them. Germline loops: CDR1 GTSNPN, CDR2 SVGIG (reference sequence). CDR3 length: 16 amino acids.